Each of the 23 T cell receptor beta chains below was sequenced from the same sample in a study of Graves' ophthalmopathy and Graves' hyperthyroidism. From RNA, the CDR3 regions of TCR beta chains were amplified and sequenced. HTBI primers were employed in first-round RT-PCR, then a second-round multiplex PCR followed. Via MiXCR, TCRdb re-called the multiplex PCR reads, giving one row per CDR3 protein. The profile shows 300,000 to 400,000 distinct CDR3 sequences, 15% to 20% of them singletons. The sequencing sample was made of peripheral blood. These receptors were collected from an adult man with Graves' ophthalmopathy.

In its sample, this clonotype was seen many times. This sequence joins TRBV6-4 and TRBJ1-5; D may be TRBD1 (5 bases). The CDR3 runs to 17 residues. The V gene's germline CDR1 is MRHNA and CDR2 SNTAGT. Trimming shortened V by 6 bases and J by 2 bases, and 20 bases separated the two germline ends. The CDR3 loop reads CASRHRDPAGRNQPQHF. DNA of the CDR3: TGTGCCAGCAGACACCGGGACCCCGCGGGCCGCAATCAGCCCCAGCATTTT.

This clonotype has at least ten counts. The chain combines TRBV9 with TRBJ1-2; D remains unclear. The CDR3 runs to 14 residues. The V end was cut by 0 bases, the J end by 8 bases, with 14 bases between. Germline V gene data show CDR1 as SGDLS and CDR2 as YYNGEE. CDR3 bases: TGTGCCAGCAGCGTAGACCCCTACGACTGGGGCTACACCTTC. Encoded protein: CASSVDPYDWGYTF.

This clonotype was counted ten times or more. This chain joins TRBV27 and TRBJ2-5; D is possibly TRBD2 (6 bases). Germline assignment: CDR1 MNHEY and CDR2 SMNVEV (reference sequence). The CDR3 has 15 amino acids. The V and J ends lost 2 bases and 1 base respectively, with 11 bases between them. The CDR3, as DNA: TGTGCCAGCAGTTTAGCACTAGCCCGCCAAGAGACCCAGTACTTC. As protein: CASSLALARQETQYF.

This clonotype was detected many times. The J gene is TRBJ2-7, the V gene TRBV30; 8 bases align to TRBD1. CDR1 and CDR2 (germline): GTSNPN, SVGIG (reference sequence). The CDR3 is 14 amino acids. Trimming took 2 bases from V and 5 from J; bases not matched to a gene: 8. DNA for the CDR3: TGTGCCTGGAGTTCTCAGGGGGCGCGGGACGAGCAGTACTTC. Amino acids: CAWSSQGARDEQYF.

This clonotype was seen many times. V gene TRBV6-2 or TRBV6-3 combines with J gene TRBJ2-5; D is uncertain. CDR1 MNHEY and CDR2 SVGEGT come from the germline V gene. Trimming stripped 9 bases from V and 2 bases from J, with 10 bases between. CDR3 length: 12 residues. CDR3 sequence (DNA): TGTGCCAGTAGACAAAGACAAGAGACCCAGTACTTC. Its protein is CASRQRQETQYF.

The chain joins TRBV6-5 to TRBJ2-7; TRBD1 agrees at 7 bases. CDR1 MNHEY and CDR2 SVGAGI come from the germline V gene. This CDR3 is 14 amino acids long. Unmatched junction bases numbered 3, after V lost 4 bases and J lost 0 bases. CDR3 sequence (DNA): TGTGCCAGCAGTTGGGGACAGATCTCCTACGAGCAGTACTTC. Amino acid sequence: CASSWGQISYEQYF.

This rearrangement joins TRBV6-1 to TRBJ1-2, with no clear D. Between the trimmed V and J ends, which lost 4 bases and 2 bases, there was a span of 8 bases. Per the germline V gene, CDR1 is MNHNS and CDR2 is SASEGT. This CDR3 contains 13 residues. The CDR3 is CASSGALNYGYTF. Written as DNA, the CDR3 is TGTGCCAGCAGTGGAGCACTAAACTATGGCTACACCTTC.

The chain joins TRBV24-1 to TRBJ1-1; D might be TRBD1 (5 bases). Germline V gene lookup returns CDR1 KGHDR and CDR2 SFDVKD. The V end was cut by 4 bases, the J end by 8 bases, with 10 bases between. The CDR3 totals 12 residues. The chain's CDR3 is CATSEAGVEAFF. Written as DNA, the CDR3 is TGTGCCACCAGTGAGGCGGGGGTAGAAGCTTTCTTT.

The sample holds many counts of this clonotype. This chain links TRBV3-1 with TRBJ1-2; possible D gene TRBD1, 5 bases. The V end lost 1 base, the J end lost 3 bases, and 9 bases lay between the germline ends. CDR3 length: 14 amino acids. Germline V gives CDR1 LGHDT, CDR2 YNNKEL (reference sequence). The CDR3, as DNA: TGTGCCAGCAGCCAAGTCACCAGGGACTATGGCTACACCTTC. Translating it yields CASSQVTRDYGYTF. The full variable domain, completed using reference TRBV3-1 and TRBJ1-2, is DTAVSQTPKYLVTQMGNDKSIKCEQNLGHDTMYWYKQDSKKFLKIMFSYNNKELIINETVPNRFSPKSPDKAHLNLHINSLELGDSAVYFCASSQVTRDYGYTFGSGTRLTVV.

This clonotype was observed many times. The chain employs TRBV19 and TRBJ1-2, with D perhaps matching TRBD1 (5 bases). There are 13 residues in the CDR3. From germline, CDR1 is LNHDA and CDR2 SQIVND (reference sequence). Trimming removed 3 bases at V and 8 bases at J, with 13 bases between. CDR3: CASSIGSEGGYTF. CDR3 DNA: TGTGCCAGTAGTATCGGCAGTGAGGGGGGCTACACCTTC.

The table lists this clonotype with many counts. V and J are TRBV12-3 or TRBV12-4 and TRBJ2-5, with TRBD1 as a possible D gene (6 bases). This CDR3 contains 12 residues. V dropped 2 bases and J dropped 5 bases, with 6 bases sitting between them. In DNA form, the CDR3 reads TGTGCCAGCAGTTTAAGGGGGGAGACCCAGTACTTC. Its protein is CASSLRGETQYF.

Many counts were recorded for this clonotype. This sequence joins TRBV6-1 and TRBJ2-7; TRBD2 might be the D (5 bases). This CDR3 contains 13 residues. Germline assignment: CDR1 MNHNS and CDR2 SASEGT. Trimming cost V 11 bases and J 2 bases, with 16 bases left between them. In nucleotides, the CDR3 is TGTGCCGGAGGTAGGGTCCAGCCCTACGAGCAGTACTTC. It is translated as CAGGRVQPYEQYF.

This clonotype came up many times. The chain joins TRBV7-3 to TRBJ2-5; a weak D match, TRBD1 (5 bases). Germline V gene data show CDR1 as SGHTA and CDR2 as FQGTGA. V lost 5 bases and J lost 0, with 16 bases in between. The CDR3 is 16 residues long. This chain's CDR3 is CASSPRAAGNQETQYF. CDR3 bases: TGTGCCAGCAGCCCCAGGGCGGCAGGCAACCAAGAGACCCAGTACTTC.

At least ten counts were recorded for this clonotype. This sequence joins TRBV30 and TRBJ1-1; D is uncertain. The V end lost 0 bases, the J end lost 10 bases, and 12 bases lay between the germline ends. Per germline, CDR1 GTSNPN and CDR2 SVGIG (reference sequence). The length of the CDR3 is 12 residues. CDR3 in DNA: TGTGCCTGGAGTGTGGGGAGAGGTCGAGCTTTCTTT. Translating it yields CAWSVGRGRAFF.

Details on this clonotype: Its ends do not fully match the called genes, so a read error is possible. This chain joins TRBV19 and TRBJ1-1; D possibly corresponds to TRBD1 (6 bases). Germline V CDR1 and CDR2: LNHDA, SQIVND (reference sequence). The CDR3 totals 18 residues. CDR3 coding DNA: TGTGCCAGCAGTAACACAGGGTATTGGACGGCCGCGAACACTGAAGCTTTCTTT. Amino acids: CASSNTGYWTAANTEAFF.

This chain connects TRBV9 to TRBJ1-2, with D perhaps matching TRBD1 (6 bases). Germline V lookup: CDR1 SGDLS, CDR2 YYNGEE. The CDR3 sequence is 15 residues long. Between the trimmed V and J ends, which lost 2 bases and 5 bases, there was a span of 16 bases. CDR3 sequence: CASSVTGSKVYGYTF. The CDR3 DNA sequence: TGTGCCAGCAGCGTGACAGGCTCCAAGGTTTATGGCTACACCTTC.

The J gene is TRBJ2-5, the V gene TRBV7-2; 9 bases are a match to TRBD1. With V trimmed by 6 bases and J by 5 bases, 16 bases remained unmatched. The germline V gene encodes CDR1 SGHTA and CDR2 FQGNSA. The CDR3 runs to 17 residues. The CDR3 DNA reads as TGTGCCAGCAGTCCTGACGGGACAGGGAACATGGGGGAGACCCAGTACTTC. This codes for CASSPDGTGNMGETQYF.

At least ten counts were recorded for this clonotype. The chain employs TRBV6-1 and TRBJ2-7, with a possible D match to TRBD2 (5 bases). There are 12 residues in the CDR3. Trimming shortened V by 8 bases and J by 9 bases, and 17 bases separated the two germline ends. Germline CDR1 reads MNHNS; CDR2 reads SASEGT. CDR3 loop: CASQAGRSAQYF. The CDR3 DNA follows: TGTGCCAGCCAAGCCGGGCGTAGCGCGCAGTACTTC.

This clonotype was seen once. The rearrangement links TRBV10-1 to TRBJ1-2, with a weak D call TRBD1 (5 bases). Per germline, CDR1 WNHNN and CDR2 SYGVQD (reference sequence). Trimming shortened V by 8 bases and J by 4 bases, and 11 bases separated the two germline ends. This CDR3 comprises 12 residues. Here the CDR3 reads CASLTDSYGYTF. For the CDR3, the DNA is TGCGCCAGCCTGACAGACTCCTATGGCTACACCTTC.

This clonotype was seen at least ten times. The chain joins TRBV5-1 to TRBJ1-2; a weak D match, TRBD1 (5 bases). This CDR3 region has 14 residues. Germline values: CDR1 SGHRS, CDR2 YFSETQ. With 0 bases removed from V and 2 bases from J, the gap between germline ends came to 8 bases. CDR3 loop: CASSLDGGNYGYTF. Written as DNA, the CDR3 is TGCGCCAGCAGCTTGGACGGGGGAAACTATGGCTACACCTTC.

Comment on this clonotype: A junction boundary mismatches the germline segment, possibly from a read error. The chain uses TRBV7-6 and TRBJ1-5; D may be TRBD1 (5 bases). Germline lookup yields CDR1 SGHVS and CDR2 FNYEAQ. The CDR3 runs 15 residues. The CDR3 region is CASSRTPGSNQPQSF. Written as DNA, the CDR3 is TGTGCCAGCAGCCGAACTCCAGGGAGCAATCAGCCCCAGTCTTTT.

CDR3 loop: CASSASQGSQETQYF. In DNA, the CDR3 is TGTGCCAGCAGCGCCTCCCAGGGCAGCCAAGAGACCCAGTACTTC. The V and J genes are TRBV27 and TRBJ2-5, with D perhaps TRBD1 (5 bases). This CDR3 region has 15 residues. CDR1 and CDR2 from the germline V gene are MNHEY and SMNVEV (reference sequence). The V and J ends lost 6 bases and 1 base respectively, with 15 bases between them.

This clonotype came up many times. V usage is TRBV12-3 or TRBV12-4 and J usage is TRBJ2-7, with D unclear. The length of the CDR3 is 13 residues. Trimming left V 5 bases short and J 4 bases short, with 12 bases between. The CDR3 here is CASSHTPGYEQYF. Written as DNA, the CDR3 is TGTGCCAGCAGTCATACCCCCGGGTACGAGCAGTACTTC.